This T cell receptor beta chain came from a study of cytomegalovirus exposure and HLA in healthy donors. On this clone itself: The antigen is undetermined.

Overall study results and limits: Excluded were some V segments that proved indistinguishable, including TRBV6-2 and TRBV6-3.

PCR involved 60 Vbeta and 13 Jbeta primers. Sequencing was performed with immunoSEQ multiplex PCR; in TCRdb, only in-frame clones are kept and a portion is missing. In the table there are roughly 140,000 clones, 73% of which are singletons. There were likely unrecorded immune exposures, though donors were nominally healthy when sampled. The V end lost 1 base, the J end lost 0 bases, and 10 bases lay between the germline ends. CDR1 and CDR2 from the germline V gene are MDHEN and SYDVKM. The CDR3 extends over 15 amino acids. This TCR derives from a human donor in good health. The sample was PBMCs. The chain has TRBV28 and TRBJ2-7, with D possibly being TRBD2 (5 bases). The chain's CDR3 is CASSLSRGSSYEQYF. In DNA form, the CDR3 reads TGTGCCAGCAGTTTATCTAGAGGGTCCTCCTACGAGCAGTACTTC.